This T cell receptor beta chain was identified in a study of blood T cell repertoires in COVID-19. Study summary: T cells, B-cell-depleted T cells, or PBMCs provided the cDNA or gDNA that served as material.

Original processing methods: Researchers report that nucleated cell counts were estimated from reference gene primer amplification. Sequenced by immunoSEQ multiplex PCR; TCRdb stores in-frame clones only, minus some. V and J calls and clone size are copied from that table; D and trimming were computed from the DNA. This sample has some 150,000 clones, with roughly 81% found just once. Germline CDR1 is MDHEN and CDR2 is SYDVKM. CDR3 length: 14 amino acids. V lost 9 bases to trimming and J lost 0 bases; unmatched junction nucleotides: 1. The TCR comes from a woman aged 45-60 years with active or convalescent COVID-19. This rearrangement joins TRBV28 to TRBJ2-3, with 12 bases lining up with TRBD2. Sequencing used peripheral blood. CDR3 DNA: TGTGCCAGTGGACTAGCGGGGAGCACAGATACGCAGTATTTT. Residues: CASGLAGSTDTQYF.